The 16 T cell receptor beta chains listed next were all sequenced from one sample in a study of Ad26.COV2.S vaccination and SARS-CoV-2 variants. Specified treatment: 15 to 20 received Ad26.COV2.S at low or high dose, single or two shots; 5 received placebo; per-sample allocation not given. All samples were drawn on day 63, counting from the first vaccine or placebo injection. TCRdb keeps only in-frame clones here, not all; method: immunoSEQ multiplex PCR. This table has fewer than 600,000 clones, 89% appearing once. Sample: peripheral blood, taken in a trial of Ad26.COV2.S vaccine versus placebo. These receptors originate from a person aged 18-60 years who received the Ad26.COV2.S COVID-19 vaccine or a placebo.

This clone was detected only once. This rearrangement joins TRBV6-1 to TRBJ1-2; TRBD1 is a possible D gene (5 bases). Trimming took 2 bases from V and 6 from J, leaving 10 bases between them. The CDR3 is made up of 13 amino acids. The V gene's germline CDR1 is MNHNS and CDR2 SASEGT. CDR3 residues: CASSEQGFNGYTF. DNA of the CDR3: TGTGCCAGCAGTGAACAGGGTTTTAATGGCTACACCTTC.

V gene TRBV30 combines with J gene TRBJ1-1; D is ambiguous. CDR1 and CDR2 from the germline V gene are GTSNPN and SVGIG (reference sequence). V was clipped by 0 bases and J by 1 base, with 9 bases between them. The CDR3 is 14 residues long. CDR3 protein: CAWSVAWQNTEAFF. CDR3 sequence (DNA): TGTGCCTGGAGTGTTGCGTGGCAGAACACTGAAGCTTTCTTT.

As DNA, the CDR3 is TGCGCCAGCAGTGAGTCCTGGACAGGGACCTATGGCTACACCTTC. As protein: CASSESWTGTYGYTF. This chain joins TRBV10-2 and TRBJ1-2; 8 bases match TRBD1. The CDR3 length is 15 residues. Trimming took 0 bases from V and 4 from J; bases not matched to a gene: 4. Germline assignment: CDR1 WSHSY and CDR2 SAAADI.

The chain employs TRBV30 and TRBJ1-1; D may be TRBD1 (5 bases). The germline V and J ends were trimmed by 5 bases and 2 bases, with 15 bases remaining between them. The CDR3 covers 14 residues. Germline CDR1 and CDR2: GTSNPN and SVGIG (reference sequence). CDR3 in DNA: TGTGCCTGGGGACTGGTGACAGTTAACACTGAAGCTTTCTTT. This sequence encodes CAWGLVTVNTEAFF.

The rearrangement links TRBV28 to TRBJ2-4, with D possibly being TRBD1 (5 bases). The CDR3 totals 15 residues. V shed 3 bases and J shed 3 bases, with 12 bases lying between them. The germline CDR1 and CDR2 sequences are MDHEN and SYDVKM. The CDR3 sequence: CASSFRASGKNIQYF. In DNA, the CDR3 is TGTGCCAGCAGTTTCAGGGCTTCAGGCAAAAACATTCAGTACTTC.

The genes are TRBV10-3 and TRBJ2-1; the match to TRBD2 covers 9 bases. This CDR3 comprises 14 residues. Germline assignment: CDR1 ENHRY and CDR2 SYGVKD. J lost 8 bases, V lost 3 bases, and 5 bases had no gene match. CDR3 sequence reads: CAISDASGVDEQFF. CDR3 coding DNA: TGTGCCATCAGTGATGCTAGCGGGGTAGATGAGCAGTTCTTC.

The chain combines TRBV2 with TRBJ1-1; weak D call: TRBD1 (5 bases). Germline V gene lookup returns CDR1 SNHLY and CDR2 FYNNEI. This CDR3 has 14 amino acids. Trimming removed 5 bases from V and 4 bases from J, with 14 bases in between. The CDR3 coding sequence is TGTGCCAGCAGTTTCCGGGGCCGGGGCACTGAAGCTTTCTTT. It yields the protein CASSFRGRGTEAFF.

This sequence joins TRBV4-2 and TRBJ2-2; 8 bases align to TRBD2. This CDR3 has 16 residues. Trimming cost V 1 base and J 4 bases; bases outside gene matches: 5. Germline V gene data show CDR1 as LGHNA and CDR2 as YNFKEQ. The CDR3, as DNA: TGTGCCAGCAGCCAAGGTAGGAGCGGGGGCACCGGGGAGCTGTTTTTT. Translated: CASSQGRSGGTGELFF.

The rearrangement joins TRBV5-1 to TRBJ1-4; D perhaps matches TRBD1 (5 bases). Germline loops: CDR1 SGHRS, CDR2 YFSETQ. The CDR3 loop spans 16 amino acids. The V and J ends lost 0 bases and 2 bases respectively, with 11 bases between them. CDR3 sequence: CASSLAPGPTNEKLFF. CDR3 sequence (DNA): TGCGCCAGCAGCTTGGCTCCGGGACCTACTAATGAAAAACTGTTTTTT. Together with reference TRBV5-1 and TRBJ1-4, the CDR3 gives the full variable domain: KAGVTQTPRYLIKTRGQQVTLSCSPISGHRSVSWYQQTPGQGLQFLFEYFSETQRNKGNFPGRFSGRQFSNSRSEMNVSTLELGDSALYLCASSLAPGPTNEKLFFGSGTQLSVL.

The chain uses TRBV11-3 and TRBJ2-1, with 9 bases matching TRBD2. CDR1 is SGHNT and CDR2 is YENEEA in the germline V gene. The CDR3 length is 15 residues. J lost 4 bases, V lost 1 base, and 2 bases had no gene match. The chain's CDR3 is CASSLVLAGYNEQFF. CDR3 bases: TGTGCCAGCAGCTTAGTGCTAGCGGGGTACAATGAGCAGTTCTTC.

This sequence joins TRBV7-9 and TRBJ2-1; unclear D gene. The V and J ends lost 4 bases and 5 bases respectively, with 15 bases between them. The CDR3 has 15 residues. Germline CDR1 SEHNR, CDR2 FQNEAQ (reference sequence). The CDR3 loop reads CASSYGPGIHNEQFF. The DNA for the CDR3 is TGTGCCAGCAGCTACGGACCAGGAATTCACAATGAGCAGTTCTTC.

The chain recombines TRBV6-5 with TRBJ2-3, with D possibly matching TRBD2 (5 bases). Germline-derived CDR1 and CDR2 are MNHEY and SVGAGI. Trimming cost V 5 bases and J 1 base, with 10 bases left between them. The CDR3 covers 14 residues. CDR3 in DNA: TGTGCCAGCAGTCCGAGGGCCCGCACAGATACGCAGTATTTT. Translated, it gives CASSPRARTDTQYF.

This clone was counted a few times. CDR3 nucleotides: TGTGCCAGCAACAGCGTTGGAACCGGGGAGCTGTTTTTT. Its translation is CASNSVGTGELFF. The chain combines TRBV6-5 with TRBJ2-2, with D uncertain. CDR1 and CDR2 (germline): MNHEY, SVGAGI. There are 13 residues in the CDR3. The V end was cut by 7 bases, the J end by 5 bases, with 11 bases between.

The chain has TRBV10-2 and TRBJ1-2; TRBD1 matches at 8 bases. The CDR3 has 14 amino acids. CDR1 is WSHSY and CDR2 is SAAADI in the germline V gene. The V and J ends lost 3 bases and 6 bases, in that order; junction bases with no gene match: 6. CDR3 bases: TGCGCCAGCAGTGATATGGGGACAGGAAATGGCTACACCTTC. Its translation: CASSDMGTGNGYTF.

Remarks on this clone: Other nucleotide sequences in the sample specify the same CDR3. The rearrangement joins TRBV5-1 to TRBJ2-7; D gene uncertain. This CDR3 has 11 amino acids. The ends were cut back, 5 bases at V and 1 base at J, with 4 bases in the middle. Per germline, CDR1 SGHRS and CDR2 YFSETQ. The CDR3 reads CASRGSYEQYF. As DNA, the CDR3 is TGCGCCAGCAGGGGGTCCTACGAGCAGTACTTC. The full variable domain, its missing parts supplied by reference TRBV5-1 and TRBJ2-7, is KAGVTQTPRYLIKTRGQQVTLSCSPISGHRSVSWYQQTPGQGLQFLFEYFSETQRNKGNFPGRFSGRQFSNSRSEMNVSTLELGDSALYLCASRGSYEQYFGPGTRLTVT.

The chain employs TRBV18 and TRBJ2-5; tentatively, D is TRBD1 or TRBD2 (5 bases each). This CDR3 is 15 amino acids long. Germline CDR1 reads KGHSH; CDR2 reads LQKENI. Trimming shortened V by 3 bases and J by 2 bases, and 13 bases separated the two germline ends. CDR3 sequence reads: CASSPSRDDQETQYF. In nucleotides, the CDR3 is TGTGCCAGCTCACCTTCCAGGGACGATCAAGAGACCCAGTACTTC.